This TCR beta chain was identified in a study of cytomegalovirus exposure and HLA in healthy donors. PCR amplification relied on 60 Vbeta primers (plus 13 Jbeta primers). Clones were read by immunoSEQ multiplex PCR, and TCRdb kept only the in-frame ones, dropping some. The repertoire includes 130,000 or so clones, over 70% of them detected once, and about 1.5% sits in the top ten. Study-level points and caveats: TRBV6-2, TRBV6-3 and some other V segments were excluded as indistinguishable.

This CDR3 comprises 12 residues. Looked up from germline, CDR1 is SQVTM and CDR2 is ANQGSEA. Trimming took 6 bases from V and 4 from J; bases not matched to a gene: 5. This clone was found a few times. Its target is unknown. The chain recombines TRBV29-1 with TRBJ1-2, with 7 bases matching TRBD1. The sample comprised PBMCs. This receptor was identified in a woman between 18 and 30 years old in good health and CMV-seronegative. CDR3 region: CSVDREIYGYTF. CDR3 bases: TGCAGCGTCGACAGGGAAATCTATGGCTACACCTTC.